The rows below give T cell receptor beta chains drawn from one sample of a study of blood T cells in healthy people across ages. TCRdb used MiXCR to reprocess the 5' RACE reads, holding one entry per CDR3 protein. The repertoire holds around 800,000 distinct CDR3 sequences, with 60% to 80% as singletons. Sequenced: blood. The receptors shown here come from a man aged 25-45 years in good health. CDR3s include the opening cysteine and the closing phenylalanine or tryptophan. D genes are given only for firm matches. Size is stated for part of the rows, as once, few or many counts, or as a class when the clone is expanded.

NA,TRBV7-8,TRBD1,TRBJ2-7,CASSPGQGVLGSYEQYF,TGTGCCAGCAGCCCCGGACAGGGGGTACTAGGCTCCTACGAGCAGTACTTC
NA,TRBV27,NA,TRBJ2-1,CASSLGQGKGETQFF,TGTGCCAGCAGTTTAGGGCAGGGGAAAGGAGAGACCCAGTTCTTC
few,TRBV3-1,TRBD2,TRBJ2-3,CASSPPLAGESTDTQYF,TGTGCCAGCAGCCCACCCCTAGCGGGGGAAAGCACAGATACGCAGTATTTT
NA,TRBV9,NA,TRBJ2-1,CASSEGLSTYNEQFF,TGTGCCAGCAGCGAGGGACTCTCAACCTACAATGAGCAGTTCTTC
NA,TRBV5-1,TRBD1,TRBJ2-7,CASSPGTARSYEQYF,TGCGCCAGCAGCCCCGGGACAGCTCGCTCCTACGAGCAGTACTTC
few,TRBV11-2,TRBD1,TRBJ2-6,CASSWDSGLSGANVLTF,TGTGCCAGCAGCTGGGACAGCGGCCTCTCTGGGGCCAACGTCCTGACTTTC
NA,TRBV6-2/TRBV6-3,NA,TRBJ1-1,CASSYADLPAAFF,TGTGCCAGCAGTTACGCGGACCTACCAGCGGCTTTCTTT
NA,TRBV29-1,NA,TRBJ2-1,CSVEDRSGWGGPYNEQFF,TGCAGCGTCGAAGATAGGTCCGGATGGGGCGGGCCCTACAATGAGCAGTTCTTC
NA,TRBV14,TRBD2,TRBJ2-5,CASSQEFGGIQETQYF,TGTGCCAGCAGCCAAGAATTCGGGGGGATCCAAGAGACCCAGTACTTC
NA,TRBV6-5,NA,TRBJ1-4,CASSLGAPTEKLFF,TGTGCCAGCAGTTTGGGGGCTCCCACCGAAAAACTGTTTTTT
NA,TRBV28,NA,TRBJ2-6,CASRDSPSGANALTF,TGTGCCAGCAGGGACAGCCCCTCTGGGGCCAACGCCCTGACTTTC
NA,TRBV10-2,NA,TRBJ2-5,CASTGGPDNEQYF,TGCGCCAGCACCGGGGGTCCGGACAATGAGCAGTACTTC
few,TRBV20-1,NA,TRBJ2-1,CSAPQSSYNEQFF,TGCAGTGCTCCGCAGAGCTCCTACAATGAGCAGTTCTTC
NA,TRBV29-1,NA,TRBJ2-1,CSVDPTSNEQFF,TGCAGCGTTGACCCCACCTCCAATGAGCAGTTCTTC
few,TRBV5-1,TRBD1,TRBJ2-7,CASSGQGVGYEQYF,TGCGCTAGCTCCGGACAGGGAGTAGGCTACGAGCAGTACTTC
NA,TRBV27,NA,TRBJ2-3,CASSPLGAASTDTQYF,TGTGCCAGCAGTCCCCTAGGGGCGGCTAGCACAGATACGCAGTATTTT
NA,TRBV29-1,NA,TRBJ1-4,CSASVGGTNEKLFF,TGCAGCGCCTCCGTGGGGGGCACTAATGAAAAACTGTTTTTT